Below are 29 T cell receptor beta chains sequenced from a single sample in a study of glioma-infiltrating T cells. Using RNA template, CDR3s of TCR alpha and beta were amplified with iRepertoire arm-PCR. TCRdb redid the calling of the multiplex PCR reads with MiXCR, one entry per CDR3 protein. The repertoire has about 190,000 distinct CDR3 sequences, over 25% of them found once; the top ten carry around 20%. Sequencing used glioma tissue, nonneoplastic brain tissue, or PBMCs (not recorded which). The source of these receptors is a human donor with low-grade glioma or glioblastoma, undergoing nonglioma brain surgery, or in good health (not recorded which).

A remark on this clonotype: This may come from a read error, since a much larger clone is one base off. This chain links TRBV5-1 with TRBJ1-1; D not resolved. Germline CDR1 SGHRS, CDR2 YFSETQ. The ends were cut back, 3 bases at V and 6 bases at J, with 12 bases in the middle. This CDR3 has 13 amino acids. The DNA for the CDR3 is TGCGCCAGCAGCTACTGGGGATTACCTGAAGCTTTCTTT. This gives the protein CASSYWGLPEAFF.

This clonotype has a count of ten or more. The chain employs TRBV18 and TRBJ1-1; the D is unclear. The CDR3 sequence is 14 residues long. From germline, CDR1 is KGHSH and CDR2 LQKENI. Trimming removed 2 bases from V and 2 bases from J, with 9 bases in between. As DNA, the CDR3 is TGTGCCAGCTCACCAGCCCAGACTAACACTGAAGCTTTCTTT. This translates into CASSPAQTNTEAFF.

This clonotype was counted many times. The chain carries TRBV7-2 and TRBJ1-6, with 10 bases matching TRBD1. V dropped 4 bases and J dropped 10; count of bases not matched to a gene: 7. Per germline, CDR1 SGHTA and CDR2 FQGNSA. The CDR3 totals 15 residues. In DNA, the CDR3 is TGTGCCAGCAGCTCATCCCGGGACAGGGGCTCACCCCTCCACTTT. Its translation: CASSSSRDRGSPLHF.

The chain is built from TRBV29-1 and TRBJ1-1, with D possibly TRBD1 on 6 matching bases. This CDR3 contains 13 residues. The germline gives CDR1 SQVTM, CDR2 ANQGSEA. The germline V and J ends were trimmed by 6 bases and 2 bases, with 13 bases remaining between them. The CDR3 nucleotides are TGCAGCGTCAGGACAGCTGGTAACACTGAAGCTTTCTTT. Protein product: CSVRTAGNTEAFF.

In its sample, this clonotype was seen once. This could be a read error, since a much larger clone is one nucleotide away. The chain combines TRBV4-3 with TRBJ1-6, with TRBD1 as a possible D gene (6 bases). Germline V gene lookup returns CDR1 LGHNA and CDR2 YSLEER. This CDR3 is built from 14 residues. V lost 1 base and J lost 8, with 9 bases in between. CDR3 region: CASSQGGRHSPLHF. For the CDR3, the DNA is TGCGCCAGCAGCCAAGGGGGGCGGCATTCACCCCTCCACTTT.

This clonotype was observed at least ten times. J is TRBJ2-5 and V is TRBV6-1; maybe TRBD1 (5 bases). The CDR3 is 14 residues long. The V end lost 6 bases, the J end lost 1 base, and 12 bases lay between the germline ends. Germline loops: CDR1 MNHNS, CDR2 SASEGT. This CDR3 is CASSPQGGQETQYF. The CDR3 DNA follows: TGTGCCAGCAGCCCCCAGGGCGGCCAAGAGACCCAGTACTTC.

This clonotype has ten or more counts. The chain recombines TRBV7-2 with TRBJ1-1; maybe TRBD1 (5 bases). The length of the CDR3 is 13 residues. Germline loops: CDR1 SGHTA, CDR2 FQGNSA. Trimming shortened V by 7 bases and J by 4 bases, and 13 bases separated the two germline ends. The CDR3 is CASKEQVLTEAFF. DNA for the CDR3: TGTGCCAGCAAGGAACAGGTTCTCACTGAAGCTTTCTTT.

This clonotype showed up just a few times. The V and J genes are TRBV4-3 and TRBJ2-3; the match to TRBD2 covers 10 bases. Unmatched junction bases numbered 4, after V lost 4 bases and J lost 0 bases. Germline CDR1 and CDR2: LGHNA and YSLEER. The CDR3 spans 16 residues. CDR3 loop: CASSRRGLASTDTQYF. The CDR3 DNA reads as TGCGCCAGCAGCCGAAGGGGACTAGCGAGCACAGATACGCAGTATTTT.

The sample holds a few counts of this clonotype. The chain is built from TRBV3-1 and TRBJ2-7, with 10 positions matching TRBD1. The CDR3 loop spans 16 amino acids. Germline V CDR1 and CDR2: LGHDT, YNNKEL (reference sequence). The trim removed 3 bases at V and 2 bases at J, leaving 7 bases unmatched. The CDR3 bases are TGTGCCAGCAGCCATCCTTCCGGGACAGGGGCCTACGAGCAGTACTTC. Amino acids: CASSHPSGTGAYEQYF.

This clonotype was seen at least ten times. J is TRBJ1-5 and V is TRBV27; 10 positions agree with TRBD1. The CDR3 has 15 residues. Germline lookup yields CDR1 MNHEY and CDR2 SMNVEV (reference sequence). V gave up 6 bases and J gave up 3 bases; unmatched junction bases: 5. The CDR3 sequence is CASSRDRGFNQPQHF. The CDR3 nucleotides read TGTGCCAGCAGCCGGGACAGGGGTTTCAATCAGCCCCAGCATTTT.

Details on this clonotype: With a much larger clone just one base away, this may be a read error. V is TRBV29-1 and J is TRBJ2-7; 8 nucleotides match TRBD2. Per the germline V gene, CDR1 is SQVTM and CDR2 is ANQGSEA. This CDR3 comprises 12 residues. CDR3: CIGGASSYEQYF. For the CDR3, the DNA is TGCATCGGGGGGGCTAGCTCCTACGAGCAGTACTTC.

To note about this clonotype: Its ends do not fully match the called genes, so a read error is possible. The chain recombines TRBV27 with TRBJ2-7; 7 bases line up with TRBD2. Germline CDR1 is MNHEY and CDR2 is SMNVEV (reference sequence). The CDR3 has 16 residues. The CDR3 coding sequence is TGTGCCAGCAGTCAGCCCGGAGCGGGAAGCTCCTACGAGAAGTACTTC. It codes for CASSQPGAGSSYEKYF.

As concerns this clonotype: A much larger clone differs by one base, so this may be a read error. The V gene is TRBV14, the J gene TRBJ1-1; D ambiguous. Germline values: CDR1 SGHDN, CDR2 FVKESK. The CDR3 has 13 residues. In nucleotides, the CDR3 is TGTGCCAGCAGGCAAGGCCTTATTACTGAAGCTTTCTTT. Translation: CASRQGLITEAFF.

Turning to this clonotype: Given a much more abundant clone one base away, this may be a read error. The CDR3 DNA sequence: TGTGCCAGCAGCATCATAGACGGGATCCAGTATTTT. Protein product: CASSIIDGIQYF. The chain links TRBV2 to TRBJ2-3; a possible D gene is TRBD2 (5 bases). The V gene's germline CDR1 is SNHLY and CDR2 FYNNEI. Trimming shortened V by 6 bases and J by 12 bases, and 16 bases separated the two germline ends. The length of the CDR3 is 12 residues.

This clonotype was recorded at least ten times. The chain employs TRBV7-9 and TRBJ1-2; D remains ambiguous. The CDR3 totals 13 residues. The ends were cut back, 0 bases at V and 6 bases at J, with 8 bases in the middle. The germline V gene has CDR1 SEHNR and CDR2 FQNEAQ (reference sequence). Here the CDR3 reads CASSLAGRHGYTF. In DNA form, the CDR3 reads TGTGCCAGCAGCTTAGCGGGCCGTCATGGCTACACCTTC.

This clonotype was observed a handful of times. V is TRBV30 and J is TRBJ2-1; TRBD2 might be the D (6 bases). The J call may be faulty, since TRBJ2-7 better matches the DNA end. In germline, CDR1 is GTSNPN, CDR2 SVGIG (reference sequence). This CDR3 is built from 12 residues. CDR3 amino acids: CAWNGGSYEQYF. DNA of the CDR3: TGTGCCTGGAACGGGGGCTCCTACGAGCAGTACTTC.

The chain combines TRBV9 with TRBJ1-1; D remains unclear. The ends were cut back, 2 bases at V and 5 bases at J, with 22 bases in the middle. The germline V gene encodes CDR1 SGDLS and CDR2 YYNGEE. The CDR3 covers 17 residues. CDR3 sequence reads: CASSVSPGDVAETEAFF. For the CDR3, the DNA is TGTGCCAGCAGCGTTTCTCCGGGAGACGTGGCGGAAACTGAAGCTTTCTTT.

Notes on this clonotype: Being one base from a much bigger clone, this may be a read error. This chain joins TRBV20-1 and TRBJ2-5; TRBD2 matches at 9 bases. The V and J ends lost 6 bases and 5 bases, in that order; junction bases with no gene match: 16. CDR1 and CDR2 from the germline V gene are DFQATT and SNEGSKA (reference sequence). The CDR3 has 16 amino acids. The chain's CDR3 is CSAHSGSFGKLETQYF. The CDR3 DNA reads as TGCAGTGCCCATAGCGGGAGTTTTGGTAAATTGGAGACCCAGTACTTC.

The V gene is TRBV29-1, the J gene TRBJ2-7; D is possibly TRBD2 (5 bases). From germline, CDR1 is SQVTM and CDR2 ANQGSEA. The CDR3 has 15 amino acids. The germline V and J ends were trimmed by 1 base and 2 bases, with 15 bases remaining between them. The CDR3 is CSVEGSRDSTYEQYF. CDR3 sequence (DNA): TGCAGCGTTGAAGGTAGCCGGGATTCTACCTACGAGCAGTACTTC.

The CDR3, as DNA: TGCGCCAGACGCCAAGCTAGTGACGAGACCCAGTACTTC. Translating gives CARRQASDETQYF. V gene TRBV4-1 combines with J gene TRBJ2-5, with D unclear. The CDR3 contains 13 residues. Germline-derived CDR1 and CDR2 are MGHRA and YSYEKL. The germline V and J ends were trimmed by 9 bases and 5 bases, with 16 bases remaining between them.

This clonotype counts as medium-sized (0.01 to 0.1%). CDR3 nucleotides: TGTGCCAGCAGTTTATTAGGTATAACGGGACCAGGCCGCCCTCTAATGAACACTGAAGCTTTCTTT. It codes for CASSLLGITGPGRPLMNTEAFF. The chain joins TRBV27 to TRBJ1-1; tentatively, D is TRBD1 (5 bases). The CDR3 runs to 22 residues. Deletions cut 1 base from V and 0 bases from J, with 30 bases between. In germline, CDR1 is MNHEY, CDR2 SMNVEV (reference sequence).

V gene TRBV7-2 combines with J gene TRBJ2-1; TRBD2 matches 12 bases. V lost 4 bases and J lost 8; bases outside the gene matches: 9. CDR3 length equals 16 residues. CDR1 is SGHTA and CDR2 is FQGNSA in the germline V gene. The CDR3 here is CASSSSRTSGIYEQFF. CDR3 DNA sequence: TGTGCCAGCAGCTCTAGCCGGACTAGCGGGATCTATGAGCAGTTCTTC.

This clonotype was seen at least ten times. The chain employs TRBV20-1 and TRBJ2-3, with 14 bases identical to TRBD2. The CDR3 loop spans 19 amino acids. V lost 7 bases, J lost 4 bases, and 19 bases stayed unmatched. The germline V gene has CDR1 DFQATT and CDR2 SNEGSKA (reference sequence). The CDR3 DNA is TGCAGTGTCCTCCTGACTAGCGGGAGGGCCCTCGTCGGCTCAGATACGCAGTATTTT. Its translation: CSVLLTSGRALVGSDTQYF.

The chain uses TRBV27 and TRBJ2-7; 8 bases are a match to TRBD1. The germline V gene has CDR1 MNHEY and CDR2 SMNVEV (reference sequence). This CDR3 region has 16 residues. Trimming removed 6 bases from V and 4 bases from J; junction bases left unmatched: 14. The CDR3 reads CASSQPLGTGSYEQYF. The CDR3 DNA is TGTGCCAGCAGCCAGCCCCTCGGGACAGGATCATACGAGCAGTACTTC.

This clonotype was seen at least ten times. The chain employs TRBV5-1 and TRBJ1-1, with no clear D. The germline V and J ends were trimmed by 7 bases and 0 bases, with 13 bases remaining between them. This CDR3 is built from 14 residues. Germline V CDR1 and CDR2: SGHRS, YFSETQ. DNA of the CDR3: TGCGCCAGCTTCGCAGACTACATGAACACTGAAGCTTTCTTT. Its protein product is CASFADYMNTEAFF.

This clonotype was seen at least ten times. The genes are TRBV15 and TRBJ2-7; the match to TRBD1 covers 8 bases. V shed 4 bases and J 4 bases; nucleotides not matched to a gene: 3. CDR1 is LNHNV and CDR2 is YYDKDF in the germline V gene (reference sequence). The CDR3 is 13 residues long. CDR3 bases: TGTGCCACCAGCACCGGACAGGGTTACGAGCAGTACTTC. Protein: CATSTGQGYEQYF.

This clonotype occurred many times. This chain connects TRBV12-3 or TRBV12-4 to TRBJ1-2; D unclear. V was trimmed by 2 bases and J by 8 bases, leaving 9 bases between them. CDR3 length: 12 residues. The CDR3 spells CASSLIRDGYTF. The CDR3 DNA reads TGTGCCAGCAGTTTAATAAGAGACGGCTACACCTTC.

A remark on this clonotype: A single base separates this from a much larger clone, so it may be a read error. V and J are TRBV12-3 or TRBV12-4 and TRBJ1-5; D call uncertain. CDR3 size: 14 residues. CDR3 sequence reads: CASSPQRGNQTQHF. The DNA for the CDR3 is TGTGCCAGCAGCCCTCAGAGAGGCAATCAGACCCAGCATTTT.

This clonotype was detected many times. The chain combines TRBV27 with TRBJ1-6; no definite D call. CDR1 and CDR2 from the germline V gene are MNHEY and SMNVEV (reference sequence). Deletions cut 3 bases from V and 10 bases from J, with 13 bases between. The CDR3 sequence is 14 residues long. The CDR3 coding sequence is TGTGCCAGCAGTTTTGGGAGGGTCAAGTCACCCCTCCACTTT. This encodes CASSFGRVKSPLHF.